The clone carrying this T cell receptor beta chain was recorded only once. What it binds is unknown. The data belong to a study of cytomegalovirus exposure and HLA in healthy donors. Findings and caveats of the study: Earlier analysis yielded a pattern in which most TCR beta V segments were productive about 87% or about 30% of the time. A few CMV-associated chains proved CMV antigen-specific in vitro. Presence/absence analyses assumed roughly uniform sequencing depth across donors, which may not hold.

All the people who gave samples were healthy bone marrow donors. This CDR3 has 13 residues. The germline V gene has CDR1 SGHVS and CDR2 FQNEAQ. With 4 bases clipped from V and 5 bases from J, the junction kept 5 bases outside the gene matches. The PCR employed 60 Vbeta primers together with 13 Jbeta primers. Measured with immunoSEQ multiplex PCR; TCRdb has only the in-frame clones, and not every one. Of 150,000 to 200,000 clones listed, about 80% are singletons. Sequencing input: PBMCs. The gene calls are TRBV7-8 and TRBJ2-7, with TRBD2 matching 7 bases. The source of this sequence is a woman aged 25 to 39 in good health and CMV-seronegative. The CDR3 sequence: CASSWTRLHEQYF. CDR3 DNA: TGTGCCAGCAGCTGGACTAGACTTCACGAGCAGTACTTC.